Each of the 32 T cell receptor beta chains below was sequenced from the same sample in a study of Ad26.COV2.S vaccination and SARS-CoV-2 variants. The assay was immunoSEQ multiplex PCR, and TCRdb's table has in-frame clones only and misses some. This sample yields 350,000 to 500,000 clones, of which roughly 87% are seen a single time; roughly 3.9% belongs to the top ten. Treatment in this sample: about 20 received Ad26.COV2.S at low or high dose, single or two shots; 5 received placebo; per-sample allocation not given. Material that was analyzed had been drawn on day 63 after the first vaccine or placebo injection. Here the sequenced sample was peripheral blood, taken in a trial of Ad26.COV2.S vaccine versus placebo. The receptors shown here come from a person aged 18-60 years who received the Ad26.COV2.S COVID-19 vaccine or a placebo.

CDR3 region: CASGTGKGEQYF. The DNA for the CDR3 is TGCGCCAGCGGGACAGGGAAAGGCGAGCAGTACTTC. The chain couples TRBV5-1 to TRBJ2-7, with 9 bases matching TRBD1. This CDR3 spans 12 amino acids. Germline loops: CDR1 SGHRS, CDR2 YFSETQ. J gave up 6 bases and V 7 bases, and 5 bases lay outside the gene matches.

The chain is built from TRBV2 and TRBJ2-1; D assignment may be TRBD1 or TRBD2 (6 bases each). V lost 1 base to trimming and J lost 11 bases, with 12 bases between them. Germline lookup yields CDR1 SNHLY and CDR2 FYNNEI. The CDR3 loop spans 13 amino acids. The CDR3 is CASSEEGRDKQFF. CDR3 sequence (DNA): TGTGCCAGCAGTGAAGAGGGGCGGGACAAGCAGTTCTTC.

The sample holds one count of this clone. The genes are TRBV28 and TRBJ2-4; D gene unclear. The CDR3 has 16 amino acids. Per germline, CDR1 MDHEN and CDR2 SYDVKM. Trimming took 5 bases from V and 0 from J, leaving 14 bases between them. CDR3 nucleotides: TGTGCCAGCAGTCTCCGTAGGGCCTTAGCCAAAAACATTCAGTACTTC. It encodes CASSLRRALAKNIQYF. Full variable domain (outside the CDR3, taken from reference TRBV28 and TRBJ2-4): DVKVTQSSRYLVKRTGEKVFLECVQDMDHENMFWYRQDPGLGLRLIYFSYDVKMKEKGDIPEGYSVSREKKERFSLILESASTNQTSMYLCASSLRRALAKNIQYFGAGTRLSVL.

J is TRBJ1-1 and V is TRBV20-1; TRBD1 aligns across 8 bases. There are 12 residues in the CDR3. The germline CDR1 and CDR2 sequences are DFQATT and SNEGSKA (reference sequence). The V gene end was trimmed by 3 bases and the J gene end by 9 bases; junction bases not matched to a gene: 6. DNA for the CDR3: TGCAGTGCTAGTCTTAGGACAGGGAAAGCTTTCTTT. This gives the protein CSASLRTGKAFF.

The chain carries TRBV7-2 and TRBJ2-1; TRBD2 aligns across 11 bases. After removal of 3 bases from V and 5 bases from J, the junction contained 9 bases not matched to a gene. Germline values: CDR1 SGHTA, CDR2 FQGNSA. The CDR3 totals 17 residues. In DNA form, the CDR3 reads TGTGCCAGCAGCTTTGTGACTAGCGGGACCGGAGACAATGAGCAGTTCTTC. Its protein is CASSFVTSGTGDNEQFF.

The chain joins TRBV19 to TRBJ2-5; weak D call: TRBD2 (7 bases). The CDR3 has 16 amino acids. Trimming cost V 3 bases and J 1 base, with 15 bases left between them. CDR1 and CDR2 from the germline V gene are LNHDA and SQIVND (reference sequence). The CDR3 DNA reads TGTGCCAGTAGTATGGTCGGGGGGCGCAGCCAAGAGACCCAGTACTTC. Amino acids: CASSMVGGRSQETQYF.

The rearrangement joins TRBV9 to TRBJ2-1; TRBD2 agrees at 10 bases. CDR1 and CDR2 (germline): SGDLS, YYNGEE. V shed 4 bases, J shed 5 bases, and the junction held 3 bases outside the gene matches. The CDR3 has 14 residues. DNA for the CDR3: TGTGCCAGCAGCCTACTAGCGGGGCACAATGAGCAGTTCTTC. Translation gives CASSLLAGHNEQFF.

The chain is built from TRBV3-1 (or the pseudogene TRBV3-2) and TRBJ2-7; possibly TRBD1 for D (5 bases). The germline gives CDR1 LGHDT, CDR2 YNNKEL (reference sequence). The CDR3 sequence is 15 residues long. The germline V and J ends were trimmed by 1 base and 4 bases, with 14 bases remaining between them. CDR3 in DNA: TGTGCCAGCAGCCAAGGGCAGGGCCTCGGGTACGAGCAGTACTTC. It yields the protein CASSQGQGLGYEQYF.

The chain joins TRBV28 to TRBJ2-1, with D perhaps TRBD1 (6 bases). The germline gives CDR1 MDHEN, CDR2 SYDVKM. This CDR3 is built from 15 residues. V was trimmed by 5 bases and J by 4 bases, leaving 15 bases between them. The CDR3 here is CASSPAGTSYNEQFF. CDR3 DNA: TGTGCCAGCAGTCCGGCCGGGACATCATACAATGAGCAGTTCTTC.

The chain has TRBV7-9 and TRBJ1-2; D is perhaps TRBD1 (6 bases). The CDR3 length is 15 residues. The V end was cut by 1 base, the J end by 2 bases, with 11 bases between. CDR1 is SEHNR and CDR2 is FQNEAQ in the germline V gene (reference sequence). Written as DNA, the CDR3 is TGTGCCAGCAGCTTAGAGGGGGGGACCAACTATGGCTACACCTTC. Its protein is CASSLEGGTNYGYTF.

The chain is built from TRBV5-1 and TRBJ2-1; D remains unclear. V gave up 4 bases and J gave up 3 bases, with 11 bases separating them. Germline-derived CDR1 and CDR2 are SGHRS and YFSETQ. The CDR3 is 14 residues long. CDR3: CASSPPASYNEQFF. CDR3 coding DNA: TGCGCCAGCAGCCCTCCGGCGAGCTACAATGAGCAGTTCTTC.

This CDR3 reads CASSLVGGETGTYNSPLHF. The CDR3 DNA reads as TGTGCCAGCAGCTTAGTTGGGGGGGAGACCGGGACGTATAATTCACCCCTCCACTTT. V and J are TRBV7-2 and TRBJ1-6, with a possible D match to TRBD1 (5 bases). Trimming stripped 1 base from V and 4 bases from J, with 20 bases between. Germline lookup yields CDR1 SGHTA and CDR2 FQGNSA. CDR3 length equals 19 residues.

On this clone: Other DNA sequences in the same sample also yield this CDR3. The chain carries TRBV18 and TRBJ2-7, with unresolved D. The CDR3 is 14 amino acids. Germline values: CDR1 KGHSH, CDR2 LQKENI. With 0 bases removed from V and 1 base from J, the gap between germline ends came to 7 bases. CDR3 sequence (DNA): TGTGCCAGCTCACCACCGGGTCTTTCCTACGAGCAGTACTTC. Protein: CASSPPGLSYEQYF.

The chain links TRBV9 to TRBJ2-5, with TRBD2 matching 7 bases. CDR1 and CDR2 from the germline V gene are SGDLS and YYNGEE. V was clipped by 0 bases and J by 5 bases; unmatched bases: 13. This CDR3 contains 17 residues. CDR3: CASSVEGGRWEGETQYF. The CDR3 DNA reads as TGTGCCAGCAGCGTAGAGGGTGGCCGATGGGAGGGGGAGACCCAGTACTTC.

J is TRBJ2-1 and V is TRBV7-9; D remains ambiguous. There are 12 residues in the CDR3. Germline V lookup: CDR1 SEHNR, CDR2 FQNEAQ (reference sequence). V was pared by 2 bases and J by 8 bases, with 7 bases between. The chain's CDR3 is CASSLPSDEQFF. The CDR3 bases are TGTGCCAGCAGCTTACCCTCAGATGAGCAGTTCTTC. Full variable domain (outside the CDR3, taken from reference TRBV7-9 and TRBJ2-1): DTGVSQNPRHKITKRGQNVTFRCDPISEHNRLYWYRQTLGQGPEFLTYFQNEAQLEKSRLLSDRFSAERPKGSFSTLEIQRTEQGDSAMYLCASSLPSDEQFFGPGTRLTVL.

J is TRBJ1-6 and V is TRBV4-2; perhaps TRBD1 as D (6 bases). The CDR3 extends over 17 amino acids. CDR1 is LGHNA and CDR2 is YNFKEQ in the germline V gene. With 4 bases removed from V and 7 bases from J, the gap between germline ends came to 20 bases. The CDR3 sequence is CASSRNLETGLNSPLHF. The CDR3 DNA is TGTGCCAGCAGCCGCAATCTTGAGACAGGATTGAATTCACCCCTCCACTTT.

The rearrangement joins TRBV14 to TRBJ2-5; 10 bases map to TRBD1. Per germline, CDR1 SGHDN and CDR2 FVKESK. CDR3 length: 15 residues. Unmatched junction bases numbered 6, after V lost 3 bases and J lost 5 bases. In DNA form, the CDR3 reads TGTGCCAGCAGCCACTTGACAGGGGGCTGGGAGACCCAGTACTTC. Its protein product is CASSHLTGGWETQYF.

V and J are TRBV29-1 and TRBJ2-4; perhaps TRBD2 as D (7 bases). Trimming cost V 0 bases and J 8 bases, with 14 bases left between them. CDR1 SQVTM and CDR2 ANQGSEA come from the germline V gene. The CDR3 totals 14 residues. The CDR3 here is CSVEEPGEGDIQYF. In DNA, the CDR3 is TGCAGCGTTGAAGAACCGGGGGAGGGGGACATTCAGTACTTC.

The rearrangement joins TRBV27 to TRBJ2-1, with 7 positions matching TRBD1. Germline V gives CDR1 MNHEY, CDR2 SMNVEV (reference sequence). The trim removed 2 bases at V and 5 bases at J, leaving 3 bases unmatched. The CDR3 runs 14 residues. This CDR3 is CASSLRQGNNEQFF. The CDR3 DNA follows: TGTGCCAGCAGTTTAAGACAGGGTAACAATGAGCAGTTCTTC.

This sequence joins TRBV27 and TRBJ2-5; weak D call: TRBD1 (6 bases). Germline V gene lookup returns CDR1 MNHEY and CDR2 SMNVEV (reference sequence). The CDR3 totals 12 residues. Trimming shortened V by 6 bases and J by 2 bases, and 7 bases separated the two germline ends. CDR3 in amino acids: CASSRGQETQYF. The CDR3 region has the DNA TGTGCCAGCAGCAGGGGACAAGAGACCCAGTACTTC.

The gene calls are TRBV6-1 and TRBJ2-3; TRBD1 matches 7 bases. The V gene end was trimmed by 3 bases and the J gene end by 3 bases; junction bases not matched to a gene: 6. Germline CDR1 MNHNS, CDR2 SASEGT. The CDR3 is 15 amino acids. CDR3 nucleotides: TGTGCCAGCAGTGAGGGAACCAGGGGGACAGATACGCAGTATTTT. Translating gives CASSEGTRGTDTQYF.

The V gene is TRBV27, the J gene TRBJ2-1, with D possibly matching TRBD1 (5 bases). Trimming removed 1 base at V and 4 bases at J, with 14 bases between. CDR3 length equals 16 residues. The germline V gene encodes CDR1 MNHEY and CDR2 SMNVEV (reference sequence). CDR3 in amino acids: CASSLWSQGDYNEQFF. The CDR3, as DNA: TGTGCCAGCAGTTTATGGAGCCAGGGCGATTACAATGAGCAGTTCTTC.

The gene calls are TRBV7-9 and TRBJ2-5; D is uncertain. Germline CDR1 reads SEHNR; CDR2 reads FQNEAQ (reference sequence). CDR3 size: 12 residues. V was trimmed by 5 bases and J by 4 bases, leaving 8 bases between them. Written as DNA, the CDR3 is TGTGCCAGCAGCCTTAGGCTAGAGACCCAGTACTTC. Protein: CASSLRLETQYF.

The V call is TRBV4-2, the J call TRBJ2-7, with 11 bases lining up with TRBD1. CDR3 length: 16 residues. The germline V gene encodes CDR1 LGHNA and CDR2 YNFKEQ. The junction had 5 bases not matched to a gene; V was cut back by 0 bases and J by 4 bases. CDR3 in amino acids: CASSQDSGQGAYEQYF. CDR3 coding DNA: TGTGCCAGCAGCCAAGATAGTGGACAGGGGGCTTACGAGCAGTACTTC.

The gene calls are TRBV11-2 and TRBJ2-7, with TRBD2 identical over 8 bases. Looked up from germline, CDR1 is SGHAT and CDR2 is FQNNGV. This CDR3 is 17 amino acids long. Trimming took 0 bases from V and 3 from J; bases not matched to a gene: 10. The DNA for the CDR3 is TGTGCCAGCAGCTTAGATCCAAGCGGGAGATTCATCTACGAGCAGTACTTC. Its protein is CASSLDPSGRFIYEQYF.

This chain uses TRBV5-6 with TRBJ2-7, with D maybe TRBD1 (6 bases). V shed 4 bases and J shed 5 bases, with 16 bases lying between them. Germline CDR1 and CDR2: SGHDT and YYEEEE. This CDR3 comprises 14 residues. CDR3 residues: CASSRHRARDEQYF. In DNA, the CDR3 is TGTGCCAGCAGCCGACACAGGGCCAGGGACGAGCAGTACTTC.

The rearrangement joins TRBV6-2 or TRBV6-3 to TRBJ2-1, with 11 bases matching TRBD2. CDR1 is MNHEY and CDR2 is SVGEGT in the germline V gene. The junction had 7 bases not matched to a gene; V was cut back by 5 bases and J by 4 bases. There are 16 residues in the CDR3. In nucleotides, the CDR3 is TGTGCCAGCAGTCACCCCGGGACTAGCGGTTACAATGAGCAGTTCTTC. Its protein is CASSHPGTSGYNEQFF.

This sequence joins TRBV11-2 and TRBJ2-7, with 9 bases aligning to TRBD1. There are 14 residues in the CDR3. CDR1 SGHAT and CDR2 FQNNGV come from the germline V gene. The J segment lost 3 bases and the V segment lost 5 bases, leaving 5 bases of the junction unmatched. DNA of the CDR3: TGTGCCAGCAGCCTCCGGGACAGGGTCTACGAGCAGTACTTC. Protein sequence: CASSLRDRVYEQYF.

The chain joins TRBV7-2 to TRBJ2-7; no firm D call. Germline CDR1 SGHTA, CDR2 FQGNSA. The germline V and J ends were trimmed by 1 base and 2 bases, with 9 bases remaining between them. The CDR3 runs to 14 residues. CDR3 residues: CASSLGVRPYEQYF. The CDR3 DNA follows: TGTGCCAGCAGCTTAGGGGTCAGACCCTACGAGCAGTACTTC.

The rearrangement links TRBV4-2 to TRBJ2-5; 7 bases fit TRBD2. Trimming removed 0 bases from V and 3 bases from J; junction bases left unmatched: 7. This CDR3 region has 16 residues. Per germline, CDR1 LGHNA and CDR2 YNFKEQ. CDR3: CASSQEAGRPEETQYF. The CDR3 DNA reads TGTGCCAGCAGCCAAGAAGCGGGACGGCCGGAAGAGACCCAGTACTTC.

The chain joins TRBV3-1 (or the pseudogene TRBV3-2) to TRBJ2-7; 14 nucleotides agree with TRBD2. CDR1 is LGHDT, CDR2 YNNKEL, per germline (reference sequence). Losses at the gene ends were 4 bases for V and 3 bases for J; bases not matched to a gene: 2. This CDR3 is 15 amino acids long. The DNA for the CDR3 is TGTGCCAGCAGCCCCGGGACTAGCGGGGGCTACGAGCAGTACTTC. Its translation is CASSPGTSGGYEQYF.

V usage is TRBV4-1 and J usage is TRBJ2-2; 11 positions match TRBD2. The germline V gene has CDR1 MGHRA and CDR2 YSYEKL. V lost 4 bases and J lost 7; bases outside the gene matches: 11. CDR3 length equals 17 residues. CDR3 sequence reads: CASSPFLTSGIGGELFF. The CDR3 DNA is TGCGCCAGCAGCCCCTTCTTGACTAGCGGGATCGGCGGGGAGCTGTTTTTT.